This T cell receptor (beta chain) originates from a study of cytomegalovirus exposure and HLA in healthy donors. Study-level background: An earlier analysis found 100 million or so unique TCR beta sequences from around 180 million T cells. Study outcomes and limitations: Reports state that TCR beta sequences accurately predicted most subjects' HLA-A and HLA-B alleles. A further, later analysis showed that HLA-associated TCR beta chains (compared with equally common others) were more clonally expanded. The study labeled 170 or so TCR beta chains cytomegalovirus-associated.

The PCR made use of 60 Vbeta and 13 Jbeta primers. Assay: immunoSEQ multiplex PCR; the TCRdb copy retains only in-frame clones and omits some. Counted here are about 170,000 clones, approximately 70% occurring once; the ten biggest clones make up under 7%. Looked up from germline, CDR1 is SGHDT and CDR2 is YYEEEE. The ends were cut back, 0 bases at V and 4 bases at J, with 5 bases in the middle. The CDR3 consists of 13 residues. This clone was detected only a few times. The antigen is not known. This clonotype originated in a woman aged 18-29 years in good health and CMV-seropositive. The rearrangement uses TRBV5-6 and TRBJ1-5; D remains unclear. Sequencing was performed on PBMCs. The CDR3 here is CASSLASNQPQHF. The DNA for the CDR3 is TGTGCCAGCAGCTTGGCCAGTAATCAGCCCCAGCATTTT.